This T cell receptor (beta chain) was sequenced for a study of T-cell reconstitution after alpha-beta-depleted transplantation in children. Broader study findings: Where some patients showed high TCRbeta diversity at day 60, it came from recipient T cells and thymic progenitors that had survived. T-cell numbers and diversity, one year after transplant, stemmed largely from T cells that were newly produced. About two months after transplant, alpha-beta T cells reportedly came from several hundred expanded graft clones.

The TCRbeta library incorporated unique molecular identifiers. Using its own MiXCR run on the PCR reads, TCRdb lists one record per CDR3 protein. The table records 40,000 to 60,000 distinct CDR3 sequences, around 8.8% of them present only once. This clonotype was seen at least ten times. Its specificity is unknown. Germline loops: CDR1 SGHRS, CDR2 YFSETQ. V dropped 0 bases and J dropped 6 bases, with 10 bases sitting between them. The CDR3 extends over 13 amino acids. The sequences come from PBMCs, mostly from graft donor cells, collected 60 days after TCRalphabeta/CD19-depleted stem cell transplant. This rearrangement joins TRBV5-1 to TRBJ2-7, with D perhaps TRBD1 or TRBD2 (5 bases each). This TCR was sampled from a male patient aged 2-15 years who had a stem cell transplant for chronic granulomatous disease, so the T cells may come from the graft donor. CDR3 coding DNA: TGCGCCAGCAGCTTGGCCGTTGGGGGCGAGCAGTACTTC. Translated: CASSLAVGGEQYF. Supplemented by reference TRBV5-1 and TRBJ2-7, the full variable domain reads KAGVTQTPRYLIKTRGQQVTLSCSPISGHRSVSWYQQTPGQGLQFLFEYFSETQRNKGNFPGRFSGRQFSNSRSEMNVSTLELGDSALYLCASSLAVGGEQYFGPGTRLTVT.